This T cell receptor beta chain was captured in a study of blood T cell repertoires in COVID-19. Profiled with immunoSEQ multiplex PCR; TCRdb holds only in-frame clones, not every one. This table has more than 300,000 clones, about nine tenths appearing once. This CDR3 is built from 12 residues. The germline gives CDR1 KGHDR, CDR2 SFDVKD. While infection was still active, Seattle patients were enrolled and then followed longitudinally. Source material: peripheral blood. The chain recombines TRBV24-1 with TRBJ1-2; D may be TRBD1 (6 bases). This clonotype was sampled from a woman in her seventies with COVID-19, enrolled during active disease. The CDR3 DNA sequence: TGTGCAACCGAGGGGGTTAACTATGGCTACACCTTC. Encoded protein: CATEGVNYGYTF.